The rows below give T cell receptor beta chains drawn from one sample of a study of Ad26.COV2.S vaccination and SARS-CoV-2 variants. Here immunoSEQ multiplex PCR was the method, and the copy in TCRdb shows in-frame clones only, minus some. The sample carries roughly 390,000 clones, roughly nine tenths recorded once. The sample was peripheral blood, taken in a trial of Ad26.COV2.S vaccine versus placebo. These TCRs come from a person aged 18-60 years who received the Ad26.COV2.S COVID-19 vaccine or a placebo. Each CDR3 is given with its conserved first and last residue. Each record gives: D gene, clone size, J gene, V gene, CDR3 DNA, CDR3 protein. D genes are given only for firm matches. Some rows mark clone size as missing; the rest say once, few, many or name a class of expanded clone.

TRBD2	NA	TRBJ2-1	TRBV5-1	TGCGCCAGCAGCTTGGCTGGGAGGGACAATGAGCAGTTCTTC	CASSLAGRDNEQFF
NA	NA	TRBJ1-1	TRBV7-2	TGTGCCAGCAGCAAACAGAGCCTAACTGAAGCTTTCTTT	CASSKQSLTEAFF
NA	NA	TRBJ1-6	TRBV3-1/TRBV3-2	TGTGCCAGCAGCCAATGGGGGGCGGATAATTCACCCCTCCACTTT	CASSQWGADNSPLHF
NA	NA	TRBJ1-1	TRBV14	TGTGCCAGCAGCCAGGAGGGATTCACTGAAGCTTTCTTT	CASSQEGFTEAFF
TRBD2	NA	TRBJ2-5	TRBV5-1	TGCGCCAGCAGCTCGGGGGGGCTAGCGGGGCCCCGGGAGACCCAGTACTTC	CASSSGGLAGPRETQYF
NA	NA	TRBJ1-5	TRBV27	TGTGCCAGCAGTTTATCGTTAGGGAGCGGACAGCCCCAGCATTTT	CASSLSLGSGQPQHF
NA	once	TRBJ1-2	TRBV7-2	TGTGCCAGCAGCTTAGTGTACGGGGATGGCTACACCTTC	CASSLVYGDGYTF
NA	NA	TRBJ2-2	TRBV11-2	TGTGCCAGCAGCTTAGGGTTCCGGGGACGCACCGGGGAGCTGTTTTTT	CASSLGFRGRTGELFF
TRBD1	NA	TRBJ1-3	TRBV5-6	TGTGCCAGCAGCAAACCGACAGGGCTGGGAAACACCATATATTTT	CASSKPTGLGNTIYF
NA	NA	TRBJ2-7	TRBV4-2	TGTGCCAGCAGCCAAGATGGGGCAGTGGGGGAGCAGTACTTC	CASSQDGAVGEQYF
TRBD2	once	TRBJ2-1	TRBV10-2	TGCGCCAGCAGTGAACAGACTAGCGGGGGCGATGAGCAGTTCTTC	CASSEQTSGGDEQFF
NA	NA	TRBJ2-2	TRBV4-3	TGCGCCAGCAGCCAAGGGGGAGCGAAAGGATTCACCGGGGAGCTGTTTTTT	CASSQGGAKGFTGELFF
NA	NA	TRBJ2-2	TRBV5-1	TGCGCCAGCAGCTTGGCGGGGGCGAACACCGGGGAGCTGTTTTTT	CASSLAGANTGELFF
NA	NA	TRBJ1-1	TRBV7-8	TGTGCCAGCAGCTTAGGGCGAAGGAACACTGAAGCTTTCTTT	CASSLGRRNTEAFF
TRBD1	NA	TRBJ1-6	TRBV19	TGTGCCAGTAGGACGACAGGGACGAATTCACCCCTCCACTTT	CASRTTGTNSPLHF
TRBD2	NA	TRBJ2-3	TRBV10-1	TGCGCCAGCAGTGAGTCGCTTAGCGGGGATACGCAGTATTTT	CASSESLSGDTQYF
TRBD2	NA	TRBJ2-1	TRBV4-1	TGCGCCAGCAGCCAAACTAGCGGGGGAGGAAATGAGCAGTTCTTC	CASSQTSGGGNEQFF
NA	NA	TRBJ1-6	TRBV4-1	TGCGCCAGCAGCCAAGACCGGGATCAAGGCTCACCCCTCCACTTT	CASSQDRDQGSPLHF
TRBD1	NA	TRBJ2-7	TRBV28	TGTGCCACCGCCAACAGGGGTTACGAGCAGTACTTC	CATANRGYEQYF
TRBD1	NA	TRBJ2-7	TRBV28	TGTGCCAGCAGTTTACAGGGGGCTTTCTACGAGCAGTACTTC	CASSLQGAFYEQYF
TRBD1	few	TRBJ1-2	TRBV5-6	TGTGCCAGCAGCGTCAACAGGGGGCATGGCTACACCTTC	CASSVNRGHGYTF
NA	NA	TRBJ2-3	TRBV24-1	TGTGCCACCAGTGATCGATCCCGGGGAGGCACAGATACGCAGTATTTT	CATSDRSRGGTDTQYF
NA	once	TRBJ2-3	TRBV7-9	TGTGCCAGCAGCGCCCTTCGGGGGGCTGTTGGTACAGATACGCAGTATTTT	CASSALRGAVGTDTQYF
TRBD2	NA	TRBJ2-3	TRBV3-1/TRBV3-2	TGTGCCAGCAGCTCTCGACTAGCGGGGGGAGATACGCAGTATTTT	CASSSRLAGGDTQYF
NA	NA	TRBJ1-2	TRBV10-3	TGTGCCATCAGTGAGTCAATGGGGGGTCGTGGCTACACCTTC	CAISESMGGRGYTF
NA	NA	TRBJ1-4	TRBV27	TGTGCCAGCAGTTTTGGAGGGGAGATCGGAAAACTGTTTTTT	CASSFGGEIGKLFF
NA	NA	TRBJ1-2	TRBV4-1	TGCGCCAGCAGCCAGAGAAGTATTGGGAATGGTGATGGCTACACCTTC	CASSQRSIGNGDGYTF
TRBD1	NA	TRBJ1-6	TRBV6-5	TGTGCCAGCATCCTGGACAGGGTAGAATCACCCCTCCACTTT	CASILDRVESPLHF
TRBD2	NA	TRBJ2-1	TRBV11-2	TGTGCCAGCAGCCCCTGGGGCACTAGCGGAGTCGCTCAGTTCTTC	CASSPWGTSGVAQFF
NA	NA	TRBJ2-5	TRBV7-9	TGTGCCAGCAGCTCGGAAGTCTGGAATTGGGCCCAGTACTTC	CASSSEVWNWAQYF
TRBD1	NA	TRBJ2-2	TRBV27	TGTGCCAGCAGTTTATGGACAGGGGGCGCATCCGGGGAGCTGTTTTTT	CASSLWTGGASGELFF
NA	NA	TRBJ2-1	TRBV10-3	TGTGCCATCAGTGATGAGCGAGCCGTTAATGAGCAGTTCTTC	CAISDERAVNEQFF
TRBD1	NA	TRBJ2-2	TRBV2	TGTGCCAGCACGCCGACAGGGCCCGGGGAGCTGTTTTTT	CASTPTGPGELFF
NA	NA	TRBJ2-5	TRBV27	TGTGCCAGCAGTTTTAAGTTTTGGGAGACCCAGTACTTC	CASSFKFWETQYF
NA	NA	TRBJ2-3	TRBV19	TGTGCCAGTAGTATAAGTCGGGAACCCACAGATACGCAGTATTTT	CASSISREPTDTQYF
NA	NA	TRBJ2-2	TRBV4-1	TGCGCCAGCAGCCAAACCCGGGGGCCGACACCCGGGGAGCTGTTTTTT	CASSQTRGPTPGELFF
NA	NA	TRBJ2-3	TRBV29-1	TGCAGCGTTGAAGACAAGGCAGCCACAGATACGCAGTATTTT	CSVEDKAATDTQYF
NA	NA	TRBJ2-1	TRBV4-3	TGCGCCAGCAGCCAAGATTTCCCCTTGGATGAGCAGTTCTTC	CASSQDFPLDEQFF
NA	NA	TRBJ2-1	TRBV11-2	TGTGCCAGCAGATCACCCCTCAGGGGTTATGAGCAGTTCTTC	CASRSPLRGYEQFF
NA	NA	TRBJ2-7	TRBV18	TGTGCCAGCTCACCCCCACTTCGCCACGAGCAGTACTTC	CASSPPLRHEQYF
NA	NA	TRBJ2-6	TRBV19	TGTGCCAGTAGTTTACGACCCAATACTATCTCTGGGACCAACGTCCTGACTTTC	CASSLRPNTISGTNVLTF
NA	NA	TRBJ1-4	TRBV6-1	TGTGCCAGCAGTGACATAATTCGTGAAAAACTGTTTTTT	CASSDIIREKLFF
TRBD1	NA	TRBJ1-2	TRBV6-5	TGTGCCAGCAGACTTACGACAGGGGCGAACTATGGCTACACCTTC	CASRLTTGANYGYTF
NA	NA	TRBJ1-1	TRBV10-3	TGTGCCATCAGTGACAGGAACACTGAAGCTTTCTTT	CAISDRNTEAFF
TRBD1	NA	TRBJ1-5	TRBV5-1	TGCGCCAGCAGCTTGATGGGACAGATTAATCAGCCCCAGCATTTT	CASSLMGQINQPQHF
NA	NA	TRBJ2-3	TRBV19	TGTGCCAGTAGTACCTTAGGAGATACGCAGTATTTT	CASSTLGDTQYF
TRBD1	NA	TRBJ2-3	TRBV27	TGTGCCAGCAGTTGGACAGGGTCTACAGATACGCAGTATTTT	CASSWTGSTDTQYF
TRBD1	NA	TRBJ2-3	TRBV5-1	TGCGCCAGCAGTCAGGGGGTCGGCACAGATACGCAGTATTTT	CASSQGVGTDTQYF
NA	NA	TRBJ2-3	TRBV19	TGTGCCAGTAGATGGACACCCACAGATACGCAGTATTTT	CASRWTPTDTQYF
NA	few	TRBJ1-5	TRBV3-1/TRBV3-2	TGTGCCAGCAGCCAAGAGTGGGGCAATCAGCCCCAGCATTTT	CASSQEWGNQPQHF